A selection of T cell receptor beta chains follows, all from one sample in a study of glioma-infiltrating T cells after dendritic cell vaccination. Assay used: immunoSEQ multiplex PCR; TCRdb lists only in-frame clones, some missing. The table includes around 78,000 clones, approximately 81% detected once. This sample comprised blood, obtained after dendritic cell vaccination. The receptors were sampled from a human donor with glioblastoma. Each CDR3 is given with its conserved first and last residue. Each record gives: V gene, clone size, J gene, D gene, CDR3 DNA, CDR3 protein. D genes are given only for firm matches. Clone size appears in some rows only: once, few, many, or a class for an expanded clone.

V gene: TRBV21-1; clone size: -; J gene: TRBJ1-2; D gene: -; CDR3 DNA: TGTGCCAGCAGCAAAGGCCTGCGCGGGGAACCTACTTGGGGTTATGGCTACACCTTC; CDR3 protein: CASSKGLRGEPTWGYGYTF
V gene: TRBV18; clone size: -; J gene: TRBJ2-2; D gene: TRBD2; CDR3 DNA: TGTGCCAGCTCACCGCAAGCGGGGGGCCTGAACACCGGGGAGCTGTTTTTT; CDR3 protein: CASSPQAGGLNTGELFF
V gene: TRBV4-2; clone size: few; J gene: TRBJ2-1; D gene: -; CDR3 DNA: TGTGCCAGCAGCCAAGACGGGTTCGGGGGTTCCTACAATGAGCAGTTCTTC; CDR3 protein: CASSQDGFGGSYNEQFF
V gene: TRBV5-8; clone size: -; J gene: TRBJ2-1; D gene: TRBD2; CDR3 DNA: TGTGCCAGCAGCCCCGGGACTAGCGGGGGATACAATGAGCAGTTCTTC; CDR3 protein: CASSPGTSGGYNEQFF
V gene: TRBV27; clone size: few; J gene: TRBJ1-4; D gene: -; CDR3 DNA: TGTGCCAGCAGTAAACGGACAGTTGAAAAACTGTTTTTT; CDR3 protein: CASSKRTVEKLFF
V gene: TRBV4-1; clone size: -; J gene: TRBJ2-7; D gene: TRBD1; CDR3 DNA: TGCGCCAGCAGCCAAGGACAGGGGGCCTACGAGCAGTACTTC; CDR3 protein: CASSQGQGAYEQYF
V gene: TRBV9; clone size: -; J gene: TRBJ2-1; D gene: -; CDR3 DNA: TGTGCCAGCAGCGTAGGGGGGAGGACCTACAATGAGCAGTTCTTC; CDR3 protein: CASSVGGRTYNEQFF
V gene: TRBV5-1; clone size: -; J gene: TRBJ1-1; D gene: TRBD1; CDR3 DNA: TGCGCCAGCAGCTTAGGGGACCCGACAGGGACTGAAGCTTTCTTT; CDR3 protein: CASSLGDPTGTEAFF
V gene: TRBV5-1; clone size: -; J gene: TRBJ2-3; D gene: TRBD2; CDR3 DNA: TGCGCCAGCAGCTTGACAGCGGGGGGGACAGATACGCAGTATTTT; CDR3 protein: CASSLTAGGTDTQYF
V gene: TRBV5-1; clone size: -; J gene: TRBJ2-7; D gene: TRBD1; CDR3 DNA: TGCGCCAGCACCCCGGGACAGGTTCGAAAATCCTACGAGCAGTACTTC; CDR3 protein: CASTPGQVRKSYEQYF
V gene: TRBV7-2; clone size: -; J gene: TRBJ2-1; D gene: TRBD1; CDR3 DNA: TGTGCCAGCAGCACCCGACCCCCGGGACAGGGATACAATGAGCAGTTCTTC; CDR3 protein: CASSTRPPGQGYNEQFF
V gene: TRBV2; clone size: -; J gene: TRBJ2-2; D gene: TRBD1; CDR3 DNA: TGTGCCAGCAGCGACCGGGACAGGTTCACCGGGGAGCTGTTTTTT; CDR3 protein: CASSDRDRFTGELFF
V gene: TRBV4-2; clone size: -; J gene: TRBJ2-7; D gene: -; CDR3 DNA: TGTGCCAGCAGCCAATTAGGAGACCGTGCCTACGAGCAGTACTTC; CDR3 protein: CASSQLGDRAYEQYF
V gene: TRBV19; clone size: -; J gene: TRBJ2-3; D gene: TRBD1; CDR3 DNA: TGTGCCAGTAGCGACCACAGGGGTTTAAGCACAGATACGCAGTATTTT; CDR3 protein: CASSDHRGLSTDTQYF
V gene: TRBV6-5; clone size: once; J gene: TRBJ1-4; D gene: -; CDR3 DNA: TGTGCCAGCAGTTATCAGGGGCCGACCCAAAAACTGTTTTTT; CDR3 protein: CASSYQGPTQKLFF
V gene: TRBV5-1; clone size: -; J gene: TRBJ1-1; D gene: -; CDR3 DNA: TGCGCCAGCAGCTTGGATGGTCAGATCAATACTGAAGCTTTCTTT; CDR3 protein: CASSLDGQINTEAFF
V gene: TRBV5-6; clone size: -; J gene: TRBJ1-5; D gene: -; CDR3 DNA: TGTGCCAGCAGCTTGGGAGCTTACAATCAGCCCCAGCATTTT; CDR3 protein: CASSLGAYNQPQHF
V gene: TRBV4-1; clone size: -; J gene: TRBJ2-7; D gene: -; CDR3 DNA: TGCGCCAGCAGAAGGGAGCTGACGTCCTACGAGCAGTACTTC; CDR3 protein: CASRRELTSYEQYF
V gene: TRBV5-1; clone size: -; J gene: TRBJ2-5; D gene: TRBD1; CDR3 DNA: TGCGCCAGCAGAGGCTCCGGGACAGGGGGCCGGGAGACCCAGTACTTC; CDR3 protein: CASRGSGTGGRETQYF
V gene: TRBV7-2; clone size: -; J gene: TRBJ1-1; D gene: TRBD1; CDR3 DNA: TGTGCCAGCAGCCCAGGGGGCGCAGTTCCAATTGGGGAGAGAGAGACCTTT; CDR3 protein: CASSPGGAVPIGERETF
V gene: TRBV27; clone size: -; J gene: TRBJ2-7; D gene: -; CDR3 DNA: TGTGCCAGCAGTTCCCGGCGGGACAGTTCCTACGAGCAGTACTTC; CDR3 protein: CASSSRRDSSYEQYF
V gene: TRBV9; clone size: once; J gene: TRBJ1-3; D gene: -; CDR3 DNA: TGTGCCAGCAGCGCTTCTGGAAACACCATATATTTT; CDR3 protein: CASSASGNTIYF
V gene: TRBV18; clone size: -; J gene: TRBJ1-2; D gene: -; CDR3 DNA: TGTGCCAGCATTCCGGGGCAGGGAGGCTATGGCTACACCTTC; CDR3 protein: CASIPGQGGYGYTF
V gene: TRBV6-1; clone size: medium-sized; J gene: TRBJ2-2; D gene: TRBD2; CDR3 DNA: TGTGCCAGCAGTGAACTAGCGGACACCGGGGAGCTGTTTTTT; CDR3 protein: CASSELADTGELFF
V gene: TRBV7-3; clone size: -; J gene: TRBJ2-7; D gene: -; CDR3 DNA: TGTGCCAGCAGCCCCCAGGGAAACTCCTACGAGCAGTACTTC; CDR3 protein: CASSPQGNSYEQYF
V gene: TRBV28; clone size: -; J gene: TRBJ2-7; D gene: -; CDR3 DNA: TGTGCCAGCAGGGTTAGGGGGGGCGAGCAGTACTTC; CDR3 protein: CASRVRGGEQYF
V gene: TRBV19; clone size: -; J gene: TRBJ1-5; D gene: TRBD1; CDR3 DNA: TGTGCCAGTAGTTCATCATTGGACAGGATCAATCAGCCCCAGCATTTT; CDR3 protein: CASSSSLDRINQPQHF
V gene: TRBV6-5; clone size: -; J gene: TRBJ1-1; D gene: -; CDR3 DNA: TGTGCCAGCAGGAGGGACACTGAGAACACTGAAGCTTTCTTT; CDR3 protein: CASRRDTENTEAFF
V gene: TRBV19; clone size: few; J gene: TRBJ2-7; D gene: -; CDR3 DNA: TGTGCCAGTACCCCCACAGACAGGTCCTACGAGCAGTACTTC; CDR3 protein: CASTPTDRSYEQYF
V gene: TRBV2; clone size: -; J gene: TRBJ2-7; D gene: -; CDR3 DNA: TGTGCCAGCACGGGGAGCTCCTACGAGCAGTACTTC; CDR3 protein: CASTGSSYEQYF